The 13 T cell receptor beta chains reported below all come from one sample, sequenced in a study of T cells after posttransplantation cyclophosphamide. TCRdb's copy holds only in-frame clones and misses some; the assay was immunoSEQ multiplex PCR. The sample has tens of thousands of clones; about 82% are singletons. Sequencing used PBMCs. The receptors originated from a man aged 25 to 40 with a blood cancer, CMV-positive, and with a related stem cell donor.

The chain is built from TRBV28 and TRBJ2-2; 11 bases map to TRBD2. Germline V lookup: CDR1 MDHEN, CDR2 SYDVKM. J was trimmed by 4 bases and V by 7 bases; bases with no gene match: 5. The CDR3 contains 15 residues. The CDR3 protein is CASIAGGTPTGELFF. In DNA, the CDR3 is TGTGCCAGCATAGCGGGAGGGACCCCCACCGGGGAGCTGTTTTTT.

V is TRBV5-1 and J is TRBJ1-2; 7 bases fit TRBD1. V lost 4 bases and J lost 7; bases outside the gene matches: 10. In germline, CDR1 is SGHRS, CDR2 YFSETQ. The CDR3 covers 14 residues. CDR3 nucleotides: TGCGCCAGCAGCCCCGGACAGGTAGAGGGTGGCTACACCTTC. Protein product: CASSPGQVEGGYTF.

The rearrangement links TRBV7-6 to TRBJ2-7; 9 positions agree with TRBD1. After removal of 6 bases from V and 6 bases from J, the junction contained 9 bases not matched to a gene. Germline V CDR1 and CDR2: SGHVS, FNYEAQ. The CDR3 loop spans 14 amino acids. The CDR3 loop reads CASSLQGAPTEQYF. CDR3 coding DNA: TGTGCCAGCAGTCTACAGGGGGCGCCTACCGAGCAGTACTTC.

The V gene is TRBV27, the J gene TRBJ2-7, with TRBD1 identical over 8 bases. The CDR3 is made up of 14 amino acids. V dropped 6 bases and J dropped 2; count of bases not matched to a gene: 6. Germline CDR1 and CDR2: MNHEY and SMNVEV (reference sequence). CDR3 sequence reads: CASRRQGPPYEQYF. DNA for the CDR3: TGTGCCAGCAGGCGACAGGGGCCCCCCTACGAGCAGTACTTC.

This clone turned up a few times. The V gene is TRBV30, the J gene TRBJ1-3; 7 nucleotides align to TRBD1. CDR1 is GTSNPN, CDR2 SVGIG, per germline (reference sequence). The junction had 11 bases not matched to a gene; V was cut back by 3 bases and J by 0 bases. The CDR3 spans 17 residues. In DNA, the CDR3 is TGTGCCTGGAGGGCACCACCAACAGGGGTCTCTGGAAACACCATATATTTT. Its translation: CAWRAPPTGVSGNTIYF.

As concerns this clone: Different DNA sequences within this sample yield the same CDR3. CDR3 DNA: TGTGCCAGCAGCGTACTAGCGGGGGCGGGCAATGAGCAGTTCTTC. Translated, it gives CASSVLAGAGNEQFF. V is TRBV9 and J is TRBJ2-1; 10 bases align to TRBD2. After removal of 1 base from V and 6 bases from J, the junction contained 4 bases not matched to a gene. Germline V gene lookup returns CDR1 SGDLS and CDR2 YYNGEE. CDR3 size: 15 residues.

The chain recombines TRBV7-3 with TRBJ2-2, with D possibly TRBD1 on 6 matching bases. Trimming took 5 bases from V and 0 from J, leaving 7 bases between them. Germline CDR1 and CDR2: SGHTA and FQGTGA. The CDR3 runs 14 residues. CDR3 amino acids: CASSRDTNTGELFF. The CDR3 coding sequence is TGTGCCAGCAGCCGGGACACGAACACCGGGGAGCTGTTTTTT.

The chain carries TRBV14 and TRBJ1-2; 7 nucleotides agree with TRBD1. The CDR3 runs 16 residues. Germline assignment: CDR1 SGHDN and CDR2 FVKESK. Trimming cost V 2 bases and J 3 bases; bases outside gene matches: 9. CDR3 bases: TGTGCCAGCAGCCAAAGCCCGGGACAGAGACACTATGGCTACACCTTC. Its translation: CASSQSPGQRHYGYTF.

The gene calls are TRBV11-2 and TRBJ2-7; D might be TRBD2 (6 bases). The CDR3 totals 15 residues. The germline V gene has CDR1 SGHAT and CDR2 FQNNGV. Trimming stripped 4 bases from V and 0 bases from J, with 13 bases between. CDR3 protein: CASSSNRDSSYEQYF. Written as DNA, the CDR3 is TGTGCCAGCAGCTCTAACCGGGACTCCTCCTACGAGCAGTACTTC.

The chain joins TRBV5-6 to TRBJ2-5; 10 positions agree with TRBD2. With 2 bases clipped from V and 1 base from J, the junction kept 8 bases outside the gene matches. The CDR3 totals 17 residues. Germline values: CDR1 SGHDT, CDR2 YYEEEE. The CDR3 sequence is CASSLLYSGRTQETQYF. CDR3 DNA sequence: TGTGCCAGCAGCTTACTATATAGCGGGAGGACCCAAGAGACCCAGTACTTC. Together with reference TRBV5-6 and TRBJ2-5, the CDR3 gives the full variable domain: DAGVTQSPTHLIKTRGQQVTLRCSPKSGHDTVSWYQQALGQGPQFIFQYYEEEERQRGNFPDRFSGHQFPNYSSELNVNALLLGDSALYLCASSLLYSGRTQETQYFGPGTRLLVL.

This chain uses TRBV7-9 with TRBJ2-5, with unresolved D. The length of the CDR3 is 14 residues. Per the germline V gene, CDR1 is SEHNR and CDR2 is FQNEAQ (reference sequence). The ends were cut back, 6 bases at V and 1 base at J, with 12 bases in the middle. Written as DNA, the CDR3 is TGTGCCAGCAGTGTGCCTAAAGTCCAAGAGACCCAGTACTTC. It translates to CASSVPKVQETQYF. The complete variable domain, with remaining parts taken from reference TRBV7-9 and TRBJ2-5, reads DTGVSQNPRHKITKRGQNVTFRCDPISEHNRLYWYRQTLGQGPEFLTYFQNEAQLEKSRLLSDRFSAERPKGSFSTLEIQRTEQGDSAMYLCASSVPKVQETQYFGPGTRLLVL.

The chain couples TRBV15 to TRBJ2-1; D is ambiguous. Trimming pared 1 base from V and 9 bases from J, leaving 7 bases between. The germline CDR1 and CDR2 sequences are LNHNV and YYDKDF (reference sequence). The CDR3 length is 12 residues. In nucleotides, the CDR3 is TGTGCCACCAGCAGAGGAGGTGGTGAGCAGTTCTTC. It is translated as CATSRGGGEQFF.

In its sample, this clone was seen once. CDR3 in DNA: TGTGCCACCAGCATAGGACGCGACAGGGCGAGCTCCTACGAGCAGTACTTC. Its translation is CATSIGRDRASSYEQYF. The chain employs TRBV15 and TRBJ2-7; 7 bases line up with TRBD1. Unmatched junction bases numbered 12, after V lost 4 bases and J lost 0 bases. The CDR3 spans 17 residues. CDR1 is LNHNV and CDR2 is YYDKDF in the germline V gene (reference sequence).